This T cell receptor (beta chain) was captured by sequencing in a study of T cells in Graves' hyperthyroidism and ophthalmopathy. Background on the study: Sampling of peripheral blood happened at initial diagnosis, prior to any treatment.

RNA transcripts provided the source from which TCR beta CDR3 regions were amplified. The HTBI primer set drove a first-round RT-PCR of the TCR CDR3. MiXCR was run by TCRdb on the multiplex PCR reads, yielding one entry per CDR3 protein. The sample records about 400,000 distinct CDR3 sequences, 14% to 15% being singletons. This clonotype was picked up many times. This CDR3 region has 20 residues. Germline trimming cut 2 bases from V and 1 base from J; bases unmatched to any gene: 13. CDR1 is DFQATT and CDR2 is SNEGSKA in the germline V gene (reference sequence). The sequenced material came from blood. The chain joins TRBV20-1 to TRBJ2-1; 14 positions agree with TRBD2. The source of this sequence is a woman younger than 45 with Graves' hyperthyroidism. In nucleotides, the CDR3 is TGCAGTGCTAGAAGCCACGGAGGACTAGCGGGAGGACCATCCTACAATGAGCAGTTCTTC. It is translated as CSARSHGGLAGGPSYNEQFF.